What follows is one T cell receptor (beta chain) and its context. This receptor's antigen is unknown. Base qualities are missing; no much larger clone stands one base away. From cysteine to phenylalanine, the CDR3 is 14 amino acids long. The kept DNA is CDR3 alone, 42 bases in frame from the first base. The trim is 0 bases for V and 7 bases for J, with a gap of 10 bases between the germline ends. The germline V gene provides CDR1 SGHDN and CDR2 FVKESK. This entry is derived from a study of lymphopenia after photon versus proton radiotherapy (dated by TCRdb to between 2018 and 2021). Looking at the study overall: In patients with gastrointestinal tumors who developed high-grade lymphopenia, the study compared the immunological effects of photon radiation therapy with those of proton radiation therapy. The study was designed to characterize how the impact on the immune system differs between the two radiation modalities. The cohort comprised 15 to 20 patients with gastrointestinal tumors who received either photon or proton therapy and then developed lymphopenia. Beyond this particular receptor, the publication reports: After the lymphocyte count nadir, photon-treated repertoires showed oligoclonal expansion, especially of CD8+ Temra cells, which drove the drop in diversity. Across the cohort, among patients who died, a greater drop in TCR diversity after the nadir was inversely correlated with overall survival time. During treatment, patients who received photon therapy lost naive T cells and TCR diversity and gained effector/memory populations, whereas patients who received proton therapy remained relatively stable. The survival association was assessed only in patients who died, and the authors presented better survival with proton therapy as a possibility rather than a demonstrated result.

The library was produced with the immunoSEQ multiplex PCR assay. Alongside multiparametric flow cytometry, deep sequencing of rearranged TCR beta loci was used to profile the T cell repertoires. Drawn from immuneACCESS, this table holds only the in-frame rearrangements with V and J called that TCRdb kept. Clones are partly lost; checked studies trace under half to an unresolved V gene and leave the rest unexplained. This sample lists roughly 15,000 clones; 80% to 90% were detected once. More than 9% of the sample comes from the top ten. This receptor was obtained from a man between 65 and 85 years old with pancreatic cancer. The V gene is TRBV14 and the J gene is TRBJ2-4, and perhaps TRBD1 as D gene, on 6 matching bases. The sample in question was peripheral blood, obtained from a patient treated with proton-based radiotherapy. CDR3 reads: CASSQDGGMNIQYF. The nucleotide sequence reads as follows: TGTGCCAGCAGCCAAGATGGGGGCATGAACATTCAGTACTTC. The CDR3 plus the reference TRBV14 and TRBJ2-4 genes for the other parts give the full variable domain: EAGVTQFPSHSVIEKGQTVTLRCDPISGHDNLYWYRRVMGKEIKFLLHFVKESKQDESGMPNNRFLAERTGGTYSTLKVQPAELEDSGVYFCASSQDGGMNIQYFGAGTRLSVL.